Following are 9 T cell receptor beta chains from one sample sequenced in a study of T cells in Graves' hyperthyroidism and ophthalmopathy. TCR beta CDR3 region amplification was performed from RNA transcripts. HTBI primers were the set used in a first-round RT-PCR of the TCR CDR3. TCRdb ran MiXCR on the multiplex PCR reads and lists one entry per CDR3 protein. The table shows about 250,000 distinct CDR3 sequences, with 13% to 15% occurring only once. Sequenced sample: blood. Receptor source: a woman between 50 and 59 years old with Graves' hyperthyroidism that later progressed to Graves' ophthalmopathy.

The chain employs TRBV27 and TRBJ2-4; TRBD2 is a possible D gene (6 bases). Germline CDR1 is MNHEY and CDR2 is SMNVEV (reference sequence). The CDR3 runs 14 residues. Trimming shortened V by 7 bases and J by 1 base, and 11 bases separated the two germline ends. The CDR3 loop is CASTRAGAKNIQYF. In nucleotides, the CDR3 is TGTGCCAGCACCAGGGCGGGGGCCAAAAACATTCAGTACTTC.

The chain employs TRBV12-3 or TRBV12-4 and TRBJ2-1, with D unresolved. V lost 6 bases and J 0 bases, leaving 12 bases between the germline ends. The CDR3 length is 15 residues. This CDR3 is CASSSGPSSYNEQFF. CDR3 bases: TGTGCCAGCAGCAGTGGGCCGAGCTCCTACAATGAGCAGTTCTTC.

This clonotype has at least ten counts. CDR3 in amino acids: CSARVRPGLAGGLSTDTQYF. The CDR3 DNA sequence: TGCAGTGCTAGAGTGCGGCCGGGACTAGCGGGAGGGCTGAGCACAGATACGCAGTATTTT. The chain joins TRBV20-1 to TRBJ2-3, with 16 bases that match TRBD2. The germline V gene encodes CDR1 DFQATT and CDR2 SNEGSKA (reference sequence). The CDR3 length is 20 residues. J lost 0 bases, V lost 1 base, and 10 bases had no gene match.

This clonotype was picked up many times. The chain couples TRBV11-2 to TRBJ1-2; tentatively, D is TRBD1 (6 bases). Germline CDR1 is SGHAT and CDR2 is FQNNGV. CDR3 length equals 16 residues. With 3 bases removed from V and 8 bases from J, the gap between germline ends came to 22 bases. The CDR3 loop reads CASSFGSGAFAGGYTF. The CDR3 DNA is TGTGCCAGCAGCTTCGGGTCAGGGGCCTTTGCGGGGGGCTACACCTTC.

The chain employs TRBV2 and TRBJ1-4; no firm D call. The V and J ends lost 9 bases and 0 bases respectively, with 8 bases between them. The CDR3 length is 13 residues. The V gene's germline CDR1 is SNHLY and CDR2 FYNNEI. The CDR3 loop is CASSDTTNEKLFF. The DNA of the CDR3 is TGTGCCAGTTCAGATACAACTAATGAAAAACTGTTTTTT.

This clonotype came up many times. The gene calls are TRBV7-8 and TRBJ2-6, with D perhaps matching TRBD2 (5 bases). The CDR3 sequence is 16 residues long. Germline lookup yields CDR1 SGHVS and CDR2 FQNEAQ. The V gene lost 4 bases and the J gene lost 5 bases, with 15 bases spanning the gap. The CDR3 sequence: CASSSGYIRRANVLTF. The CDR3 bases are TGTGCCAGCAGCTCGGGATATATACGTCGGGCCAACGTCCTGACTTTC.

This clonotype was recorded many times. The chain employs TRBV2 and TRBJ2-3; D possibly corresponds to TRBD2 (6 bases). The CDR3 runs to 13 residues. Germline lookup yields CDR1 SNHLY and CDR2 FYNNEI. Trimming removed 9 bases at V and 2 bases at J, with 12 bases between. Here the CDR3 reads CARSGLTTDTQYF. CDR3 bases: TGTGCCAGATCGGGACTCACCACAGATACGCAGTATTTT.

This clonotype was observed a handful of times. This may be a read error: a much more frequent sequence differs by one nucleotide. The chain employs TRBV2 and TRBJ2-2; D gene uncertain. CDR3 length: 14 residues. Germline V CDR1 and CDR2: SNHLY, FYNNEI. Trimming cost V 4 bases and J 6 bases, with 12 bases left between them. As DNA, the CDR3 is TGTGCCAGCAGTGCCGTGGTAGGAGCCGGGGAGCTGTTTTTT. Amino acids: CASSAVVGAGELFF.

This clonotype showed up many times. The chain has TRBV5-1 and TRBJ2-7; 9 bases map to TRBD1. Germline lookup yields CDR1 SGHRS and CDR2 YFSETQ. Trimming removed 3 bases from V and 0 bases from J; junction bases left unmatched: 4. The CDR3 runs to 15 residues. As DNA, the CDR3 is TGCGCCAGCAGCTGGGGGACAGGGAGCTCCTACGAGCAGTACTTC. It encodes CASSWGTGSSYEQYF.